Each of the 29 T cell receptor beta chains below was sequenced from the same sample in a study of blood T cell repertoires in COVID-19. Only in-frame clones appear in the TCRdb table, and some are missing; sequencing was by immunoSEQ multiplex PCR. This table holds 210,000 or so clones, 75% to 90% found once. Sequencing was done on a sample of peripheral blood. The receptors stem from a woman aged 40 to 50 with acute or convalescent COVID-19.

V and J are TRBV5-4 and TRBJ1-1; D call uncertain. V shed 3 bases and J shed 6 bases, with 12 bases lying between them. CDR1 SGHNT and CDR2 YYREEE come from the germline V gene (reference sequence). This CDR3 spans 13 amino acids. The CDR3 DNA reads as TGTGCCAGCAGCTGGCCGGAGGGAGCTGAAGCTTTCTTT. As protein: CASSWPEGAEAFF.

This clone was seen only a few times. The DNA for the CDR3 is TGTGCCAGCTCATCCTTTATCGACAGGTGGGAAGGCTACACCTTC. Translating it yields CASSSFIDRWEGYTF. The chain couples TRBV18 to TRBJ1-2, with D possibly matching TRBD1 (6 bases). Germline V gene data show CDR1 as KGHSH and CDR2 as LQKENI. The CDR3 length is 15 residues. V was shortened by 5 bases and J by 8 bases, with 21 bases between the two germline ends.

The V gene is TRBV6-5, the J gene TRBJ1-5, with D maybe TRBD1 (5 bases). The CDR3 extends over 13 amino acids. V gave up 6 bases and J gave up 3 bases, with 9 bases separating them. The germline CDR1 and CDR2 sequences are MNHEY and SVGAGI. The CDR3, as DNA: TGTGCCAGCAGGAGCGGGACCAATCAGCCCCAGCATTTT. Residues: CASRSGTNQPQHF.

This chain links TRBV3-1 (or the pseudogene TRBV3-2) with TRBJ2-3, with 10 bases fitting TRBD2. The V gene's germline CDR1 is LGHDT and CDR2 YNNKEL (reference sequence). V shed 2 bases and J 2 bases; nucleotides not matched to a gene: 4. CDR3 length: 16 residues. The CDR3 DNA reads as TGTGCCAGCAGCCAATCACTAGCGGGACTCACAGATACGCAGTATTTT. This gives the protein CASSQSLAGLTDTQYF.

V gene TRBV25-1 combines with J gene TRBJ1-1, with D possibly matching TRBD1 (5 bases). The CDR3 covers 11 residues. V lost 5 bases, J lost 14 bases, and 15 bases lay in between. In germline, CDR1 is MGHDK, CDR2 SYGVNS. CDR3 residues: CASSLGGECFF. The CDR3 bases are TGTGCCAGCAGTCTGGGGGGGGAATGCTTCTTT.

The gene calls are TRBV5-5 and TRBJ1-1, with D uncertain. V was trimmed by 2 bases and J by 0 bases, leaving 11 bases between them. Germline V gives CDR1 SGHKS, CDR2 YYEKEE (reference sequence). The CDR3 consists of 15 residues. The CDR3 bases are TGTGCCAGCAGCTTAACGCGAACTCTGAACACTGAAGCTTTCTTT. This encodes CASSLTRTLNTEAFF.

The rearrangement uses TRBV7-2 and TRBJ1-1, with a tentative D call TRBD1 (5 bases). The V end lost 1 base, the J end lost 7 bases, and 13 bases lay between the germline ends. Germline CDR1 is SGHTA and CDR2 is FQGNSA. The CDR3 length is 14 residues. The CDR3 here is CASSLEVYGGEAFF. DNA for the CDR3: TGTGCCAGCAGCTTAGAGGTATACGGGGGTGAAGCTTTCTTT.

The chain recombines TRBV10-3 with TRBJ2-3, with TRBD2 identical over 11 bases. CDR1 ENHRY and CDR2 SYGVKD come from the germline V gene. V dropped 5 bases and J dropped 5; count of bases not matched to a gene: 15. The CDR3 loop spans 18 amino acids. This CDR3 reads CAISPAASGGSLGDTQYF. The CDR3 DNA follows: TGTGCCATCAGTCCGGCGGCTAGCGGGGGGTCATTGGGAGATACGCAGTATTTT.

The chain employs TRBV19 and TRBJ1-2, with D maybe TRBD1 (5 bases). Germline CDR1 LNHDA, CDR2 SQIVND (reference sequence). Trimming took 1 base from V and 4 from J, leaving 7 bases between them. The CDR3 runs 13 residues. The CDR3 DNA is TGTGCCAGTAGTATAGCGCAGGGCTATGGCTACACCTTC. This codes for CASSIAQGYGYTF.

This chain connects TRBV7-3 to TRBJ2-5, with 9 bases lining up with TRBD2. V was clipped by 1 base and J by 2 bases; unmatched bases: 14. Germline V CDR1 and CDR2: SGHTA, FQGTGA. The CDR3 extends over 19 amino acids. Here the CDR3 DNA reads TGTGCCAGCAGCTTAAGGCCCCCCGGGGGACTAGCCGGACAAGAGACCCAGTACTTC. Its translation: CASSLRPPGGLAGQETQYF.

The chain carries TRBV5-4 and TRBJ2-3; possible D gene TRBD2, 6 bases. The CDR3 covers 14 residues. Trimming cost V 2 bases and J 5 bases, with 12 bases left between them. Germline V gene data show CDR1 as SGHNT and CDR2 as YYREEE (reference sequence). CDR3 region: CASSFGAGLDTQYF. In DNA, the CDR3 is TGTGCCAGCAGCTTCGGCGCGGGGCTAGATACGCAGTATTTT.

The J gene is TRBJ2-1, the V gene TRBV5-1; TRBD1 aligns across 9 bases. The J segment lost 8 bases and the V segment lost 0 bases, leaving 6 bases of the junction unmatched. CDR3 size: 15 residues. CDR1 SGHRS and CDR2 YFSETQ come from the germline V gene. In DNA form, the CDR3 reads TGCGCCAGCAGCTTGGTACAGGGGGCGGCGTATGAGCAGTTCTTC. Its translation is CASSLVQGAAYEQFF.

The rearrangement links TRBV4-1 to TRBJ1-2, with a weak D call TRBD1 (5 bases). Trimming pared 3 bases from V and 8 bases from J, leaving 19 bases between. Per germline, CDR1 MGHRA and CDR2 YSYEKL. There are 15 residues in the CDR3. The CDR3 loop is CASSHWGLRPRGYTF. CDR3 DNA: TGCGCCAGCAGCCACTGGGGACTCCGACCCCGGGGCTACACCTTC.

CDR3 protein: CASSQGWKGILYSNQPQHF. The CDR3, as DNA: TGTGCCAGCAGCCAGGGGTGGAAGGGCATTCTATATAGCAATCAGCCCCAGCATTTT. The V call is TRBV11-3, the J call TRBJ1-5, with TRBD1 as a possible D gene (6 bases). This CDR3 comprises 19 residues. The ends were cut back, 5 bases at V and 0 bases at J, with 23 bases in the middle. The germline V gene has CDR1 SGHNT and CDR2 YENEEA.

This clone turned up a few times. This chain links TRBV7-6 with TRBJ1-2; a weak D match, TRBD1 (5 bases). Germline CDR1 is SGHVS and CDR2 is FNYEAQ. CDR3 length: 16 amino acids. The germline V and J ends were trimmed by 5 bases and 7 bases, with 23 bases remaining between them. CDR3 sequence: CASSALPFTGKGGYTF. The DNA of the CDR3 is TGTGCCAGCAGCGCACTCCCCTTTACAGGAAAGGGTGGCTACACCTTC. The full variable domain, in which reference TRBV7-6 and TRBJ1-2 provide the parts outside the CDR3, is GAGVSQSPRYKVTKRGQDVALRCDPISGHVSLYWYRQALGQGPEFLTYFNYEAQQDKSGLPNDRFSAERPEGSISTLTIQRTEQRDSAMYRCASSALPFTGKGGYTFGSGTRLTVV.

The CDR3 loop is CASTSGKETFF. For the CDR3, the DNA is TGTGCCAGCACCTCAGGGAAGGAAACTTTCTTT. The rearrangement joins TRBV2 to TRBJ1-1; a weak D match, TRBD1 (5 bases). V dropped 7 bases and J dropped 12 bases, with 15 bases sitting between them. Germline CDR1 SNHLY, CDR2 FYNNEI. CDR3 length: 11 residues.

The gene calls are TRBV25-1 and TRBJ1-5; 11 bases match TRBD1. CDR1 and CDR2 from the germline V gene are MGHDK and SYGVNS. The CDR3 runs to 17 residues. The J segment lost 0 bases and the V segment lost 4 bases, leaving 5 bases of the junction unmatched. Here the CDR3 DNA reads TGTGCCAGCAGTGGGGGGGGACAGGGGGTTAGCAATCAGCCCCAGCATTTT. This translates into CASSGGGQGVSNQPQHF. The full variable domain, in which reference TRBV25-1 and TRBJ1-5 provide the parts outside the CDR3, is EADIYQTPRYLVIGTGKKITLECSQTMGHDKMYWYQQDPGMELHLIHYSYGVNSTEKGDLSSESTVSRIRTEHFPLTLESARPSHTSQYLCASSGGGQGVSNQPQHFGDGTRLSIL.

The chain is built from TRBV11-3 and TRBJ2-2; D perhaps matches TRBD1 (6 bases). The germline CDR1 and CDR2 sequences are SGHNT and YENEEA. The CDR3 length is 14 residues. Trimming took off 3 bases at V and 4 bases at J, with 9 bases between the two ends. As DNA, the CDR3 is TGTGCCAGCAGCTTTGCAGGGGCCACCGGGGAGCTGTTTTTT. Translated: CASSFAGATGELFF.

The chain couples TRBV23-1 to TRBJ2-5, with D unresolved. TRBV23-1 is sorted into the ORF group, with uncertain function. This CDR3 contains 17 residues. V dropped 0 bases and J dropped 1 base, with 15 bases sitting between them. CDR3 loop: CASSQSSGSDCQETQYF. CDR3 in DNA: TGCGCCAGCAGTCAATCATCCGGGTCCGATTGCCAAGAGACCCAGTACTTC.

Note on this clone: Within the sample, other DNA sequences also encode this same CDR3. V usage is TRBV5-1 and J usage is TRBJ1-1; TRBD1 is a possible D gene (6 bases). This CDR3 region has 14 residues. V was trimmed by 1 base and J by 2 bases, leaving 9 bases between them. Germline V gives CDR1 SGHRS, CDR2 YFSETQ. DNA of the CDR3: TGCGCCAGCAGCTTGTCAGGGGTCAACACTGAAGCTTTCTTT. Its protein is CASSLSGVNTEAFF.

The chain couples TRBV7-2 to TRBJ2-5, with 7 bases that match TRBD2. The germline V gene encodes CDR1 SGHTA and CDR2 FQGNSA. The CDR3 has 14 amino acids. After removal of 5 bases from V and 5 bases from J, the junction contained 8 bases not matched to a gene. The CDR3, as DNA: TGTGCCAGCAGCCCAGGCGGGGGAGCGGAGACCCAGTACTTC. Protein product: CASSPGGGAETQYF.

This chain joins TRBV5-1 and TRBJ2-2; TRBD2 aligns across 10 bases. Germline V gene data show CDR1 as SGHRS and CDR2 as YFSETQ. This CDR3 comprises 17 residues. V was clipped by 1 base and J by 1 base; unmatched bases: 4. Here the CDR3 DNA reads TGCGCCAGCAGCTTGACCGTAGCGGGGGGGAACACCGGGGAGCTGTTTTTT. Protein sequence: CASSLTVAGGNTGELFF.

The genes are TRBV5-1 and TRBJ1-3; tentative D call: TRBD1 (6 bases). The CDR3 runs to 16 residues. The germline gives CDR1 SGHRS, CDR2 YFSETQ. Trimming left V 3 bases short and J 4 bases short, with 17 bases between. The CDR3 is CASSSVGQGKGNTIYF. CDR3 nucleotides: TGCGCCAGCAGCTCGGTAGGGCAGGGGAAAGGAAACACCATATATTTT.

V is TRBV6-5 and J is TRBJ1-5; 7 bases line up with TRBD1. Germline V gene lookup returns CDR1 MNHEY and CDR2 SVGAGI. CDR3 length: 14 residues. With 7 bases clipped from V and 4 bases from J, the junction kept 7 bases outside the gene matches. The CDR3 is CASTPTGVNQPQHF. As DNA, the CDR3 is TGTGCCAGCACCCCTACAGGGGTTAATCAGCCCCAGCATTTT.

The chain couples TRBV30 to TRBJ1-5, with TRBD1 matching 7 bases. V was pared by 0 bases and J by 0 bases, with 11 bases of the junction left unmatched. Germline V gene lookup returns CDR1 GTSNPN and CDR2 SVGIG (reference sequence). This CDR3 is built from 18 residues. CDR3 in DNA: TGTGCCTGGAGTGTTGGGACCGTACAGGGGTTTAGCAATCAGCCCCAGCATTTT. The encoded protein is CAWSVGTVQGFSNQPQHF.

This clone appeared a single time. Written as DNA, the CDR3 is TGTGCCAGCAGCCCACGGCCGGGACAGGGGGCAAGTGGCTACACCTTC. Its translation: CASSPRPGQGASGYTF. The chain uses TRBV7-3 and TRBJ1-2; 12 nucleotides match TRBD1. With 5 bases clipped from V and 7 bases from J, the junction kept 11 bases outside the gene matches. CDR1 is SGHTA and CDR2 is FQGTGA in the germline V gene. The CDR3 covers 16 residues. Using reference TRBV7-3 and TRBJ1-2 for the parts outside the CDR3, the full variable domain is GAGVSQTPSNKVTEKGKYVELRCDPISGHTALYWYRQSLGQGPEFLIYFQGTGAADDSGLPNDRFFAVRPEGSVSTLKIQRTERGDSAVYLCASSPRPGQGASGYTFGSGTRLTVV.

The V call is TRBV5-1, the J call TRBJ1-1, with a tentative D call TRBD1 (6 bases). From germline, CDR1 is SGHRS and CDR2 YFSETQ. This CDR3 is 13 amino acids long. V was clipped by 2 bases and J by 3 bases, with 8 bases between them. CDR3 sequence reads: CASSLGGHTEAFF. The CDR3, as DNA: TGCGCCAGCAGCTTAGGGGGACACACTGAAGCTTTCTTT.

V and J are TRBV11-2 and TRBJ2-2, with D hard to call. The CDR3 covers 13 residues. V was cut by 0 bases and J by 12 bases, with 11 bases left in between. Germline-derived CDR1 and CDR2 are SGHAT and FQNNGV. The CDR3 reads CASSLDQARQLFF. In DNA form, the CDR3 reads TGTGCCAGCAGCTTAGATCAGGCACGCCAGCTGTTTTTT.

CDR3 coding DNA: TGTGCCAGCAGCTTACCAGGGTCCTCTGGCTACACCTTC. This codes for CASSLPGSSGYTF. The chain recombines TRBV7-2 with TRBJ1-2; perhaps TRBD1 as D (5 bases). Trimming cost V 2 bases and J 7 bases, with 11 bases left between them. CDR1 SGHTA and CDR2 FQGNSA come from the germline V gene. CDR3 size: 13 residues.